Below, 13 T cell receptor beta chains from the same sample are listed, as sequenced in a study of control samples from healthy donors and cancer patients. Only in-frame clones appear in the TCRdb table, and some are missing; sequencing was by immunoSEQ multiplex PCR. Found here are under 95,000 clones, roughly nine tenths of them singletons; the top ten hold 0.85% to 1%. The sample was blood. The receptors were sampled from a woman aged 25 to 39 in good health.

This rearrangement joins TRBV7-3 to TRBJ2-1, with 7 bases lining up with TRBD2. Germline V CDR1 and CDR2: SGHTA, FQGTGA. The length of the CDR3 is 19 residues. V shed 1 base and J 0 bases; nucleotides not matched to a gene: 12. CDR3 protein: CASSLNPLGSGDSYNEQFF. CDR3 sequence (DNA): TGTGCCAGCAGCTTAAATCCCCTAGGAAGCGGGGACTCCTACAATGAGCAGTTCTTC.

This chain links TRBV3-1 (or the pseudogene TRBV3-2) with TRBJ2-2; 7 nucleotides line up with TRBD2. The ends lost 2 bases at V and 1 base at J; junction bases unmatched: 4. Per germline, CDR1 LGHDT and CDR2 YNNKEL (reference sequence). The CDR3 consists of 16 residues. CDR3 coding DNA: TGTGCCAGCAGCCAAATCGGCGGGGGGAACACCGGGGAGCTGTTTTTT. Residues: CASSQIGGGNTGELFF.

This chain joins TRBV3-1 (or the pseudogene TRBV3-2) and TRBJ2-3, with a possible D match to TRBD2 (6 bases). V gave up 8 bases and J gave up 3 bases, with 21 bases separating them. The CDR3 consists of 16 residues. The V gene's germline CDR1 is LGHDT and CDR2 YNNKEL (reference sequence). The DNA of the CDR3 is TGTGCCAGCCGAGATTTTGGCAAGGGGAGGACAGATACGCAGTATTTT. As protein: CASRDFGKGRTDTQYF.

The chain combines TRBV28 with TRBJ1-3; D not certain. Trimming shortened V by 7 bases and J by 7 bases, and 11 bases separated the two germline ends. The CDR3 has 12 residues. CDR1 is MDHEN and CDR2 is SYDVKM in the germline V gene. The CDR3 protein is CASTDGLNTIYF. The CDR3 region has the DNA TGTGCCAGCACCGACGGACTTAACACCATATATTTT.

Only a few counts were recorded for this clone. The chain uses TRBV5-1 and TRBJ1-1; maybe TRBD1 (6 bases). Trimming removed 4 bases from V and 11 bases from J, with 15 bases in between. Germline V gives CDR1 SGHRS, CDR2 YFSETQ. The CDR3 has 12 residues. CDR3 region: CASSRDKGGAFF. DNA for the CDR3: TGCGCCAGCAGCAGGGACAAAGGGGGGGCTTTCTTT.

V gene TRBV2 combines with J gene TRBJ2-5; D uncertain. Germline V CDR1 and CDR2: SNHLY, FYNNEI. The CDR3 length is 14 residues. Trimming took 5 bases from V and 3 from J, leaving 13 bases between them. CDR3 DNA sequence: TGTGCCAGCAGTACTGGACGTAAGGAAGAGACCCAGTACTTC. This encodes CASSTGRKEETQYF.

The chain joins TRBV6-1 to TRBJ1-2; weak D call: TRBD1 (5 bases). The CDR3 extends over 13 amino acids. Germline V CDR1 and CDR2: MNHNS, SASEGT. The ends were cut back, 3 bases at V and 6 bases at J, with 11 bases in the middle. The CDR3 sequence: CASSDWGGNGYTF. The DNA of the CDR3 is TGTGCCAGCAGTGATTGGGGGGGGAATGGCTACACCTTC.

V and J are TRBV7-3 and TRBJ2-1; 12 bases align to TRBD2. The length of the CDR3 is 15 residues. Germline CDR1 and CDR2: SGHTA and FQGTGA. Losses at the gene ends were 5 bases for V and 8 bases for J; bases not matched to a gene: 7. CDR3 loop: CASSHSSGGADEQFF. CDR3 coding DNA: TGTGCCAGCAGCCATTCTAGCGGGGGGGCTGATGAGCAGTTCTTC.

The chain joins TRBV4-1 to TRBJ2-2; TRBD1 might be the D (6 bases). V gave up 4 bases and J gave up 1 base, with 10 bases separating them. The CDR3 consists of 15 residues. Germline-derived CDR1 and CDR2 are MGHRA and YSYEKL. The CDR3 DNA follows: TGCGCCAGCAGCCCAGGACAGCAGAACACCGGGGAGCTGTTTTTT. Protein sequence: CASSPGQQNTGELFF.

This chain joins TRBV19 and TRBJ1-6; D gene uncertain. CDR1 and CDR2 (germline): LNHDA, SQIVND (reference sequence). Trimming shortened V by 7 bases and J by 2 bases, and 12 bases separated the two germline ends. The CDR3 loop spans 15 amino acids. The CDR3 here is CASTSGGAYNSPLHF. For the CDR3, the DNA is TGTGCCAGTACCTCCGGTGGGGCCTATAATTCACCCCTCCACTTT.

The genes are TRBV5-4 and TRBJ2-7, with D possibly matching TRBD2 (6 bases). CDR1 is SGHNT, CDR2 YYREEE, per germline (reference sequence). The CDR3 covers 17 residues. Trimming removed 4 bases at V and 4 bases at J, with 24 bases between. Here the CDR3 DNA reads TGTGCCAGCAGCCCCACGGGAACTAGCCGATCCGCTTACGAGCAGTACTTC. Translation gives CASSPTGTSRSAYEQYF.

The chain joins TRBV15 to TRBJ2-3, with D unclear. The germline V and J ends were trimmed by 1 base and 4 bases, with 15 bases remaining between them. The germline CDR1 and CDR2 sequences are LNHNV and YYDKDF (reference sequence). The CDR3 runs to 16 residues. The CDR3 protein is CATSRAPIAGADTQYF. The CDR3 nucleotides read TGTGCCACCAGCAGAGCCCCAATAGCTGGGGCAGATACGCAGTATTTT.

The rearrangement uses TRBV24-1 and TRBJ2-5, with D possibly being TRBD2 (6 bases). The CDR3 sequence is 17 residues long. V shed 6 bases and J shed 4 bases, with 23 bases lying between them. CDR1 and CDR2 from the germline V gene are KGHDR and SFDVKD. CDR3 loop: CATSSPEGSPGVETQYF. CDR3 DNA sequence: TGTGCCACCAGTTCCCCTGAGGGTAGCCCGGGAGTAGAGACCCAGTACTTC.